The present T cell receptor beta chain was sequenced within a study of T cells in Graves' hyperthyroidism and ophthalmopathy. What was amplified from RNA transcripts were TCR beta CDR3 regions. The HTBI primer set served for first-round RT-PCR of the TCR CDR3. TCRdb analysed the multiplex PCR reads with MiXCR anew, one entry per CDR3 protein. The sample has a few hundred thousand distinct CDR3 sequences; around a fifth are singletons. On this clonotype itself: What it recognizes is unknown.

Study-wide results and limits: Researchers found most expanded thyroid clonotypes above 0.001 in blood as well. Ophthalmopathy and stable hyperthyroidism were separated by a 13 V-J model.

Each ophthalmopathy patient scored at least 3 on the Clinical Activity Score and at least 4 on NOSPECS grade, with duration under 3 months. Any patient presenting with uncontrolled infection, other autoimmune disease, pregnancy or lactation was left out. V was clipped by 4 bases and J by 4 bases; unmatched bases: 10. Per germline, CDR1 SGHDT and CDR2 YYEEEE. CDR3 size: 15 residues. The sample taken for sequencing was blood. The genes are TRBV5-6 and TRBJ2-5; 7 bases line up with TRBD2. The sequence came from a man aged 50-60 years with Graves' ophthalmopathy. The CDR3 DNA follows: TGTGCCAGCAGCCCCGGACTAGAGCAGTCAGAGACCCAGTACTTC. The encoded protein is CASSPGLEQSETQYF.